The 21 T cell receptor beta chains below all came from one sample that was sequenced in a study of blood T cells in healthy people across ages. With a J-beta primer mix and a sample-barcoded 5' primer, a second PCR ran about 6 to 11 cycles. TCRdb analysed the 5' RACE reads with MiXCR anew, one entry per CDR3 protein. The sample carries about 900,000 distinct CDR3 sequences, around 62% recorded once. Sequencing used blood. Source of these receptors: a man between 25 and 39 years old in good health.

The chain combines TRBV7-9 with TRBJ2-3, with 8 bases aligning to TRBD2. With V trimmed by 0 bases and J by 2 bases, 4 bases remained unmatched. CDR1 is SEHNR and CDR2 is FQNEAQ in the germline V gene (reference sequence). The CDR3 is 16 amino acids. CDR3 bases: TGTGCCAGCAGCTTAGCCTTAGCGGGGCACACAGATACGCAGTATTTT. Its translation is CASSLALAGHTDTQYF.

This chain's CDR3 is CASSQDSQGADGYTF. DNA of the CDR3: TGCGCCAGCAGCCAAGACAGTCAGGGGGCGGATGGCTACACCTTC. V usage is TRBV4-1 and J usage is TRBJ1-2; the match to TRBD1 covers 8 bases. Germline V lookup: CDR1 MGHRA, CDR2 YSYEKL. V dropped 0 bases and J dropped 6; count of bases not matched to a gene: 6. The CDR3 contains 15 residues.

A few counts support this clonotype. The chain couples TRBV29-1 to TRBJ2-1; 9 positions match TRBD1. Trimming took 0 bases from V and 8 from J; bases not matched to a gene: 5. CDR1 is SQVTM, CDR2 ANQGSEA, per germline. The CDR3 length is 14 residues. The chain's CDR3 is CSVEDRDRVDEQFF. The CDR3, as DNA: TGCAGCGTTGAAGATCGGGACAGGGTGGATGAGCAGTTCTTC.

This clonotype was picked up one time. V usage is TRBV2 and J usage is TRBJ2-4, with a tentative D call TRBD1 (5 bases). Germline lookup yields CDR1 SNHLY and CDR2 FYNNEI. This CDR3 region has 14 residues. V was pared by 4 bases and J by 8 bases, with 15 bases between. Written as DNA, the CDR3 is TGTGCCAGCAGTGTATTCAGGGTTGGAGACATTCAGTACTTC. Protein sequence: CASSVFRVGDIQYF.

The rearrangement joins TRBV7-9 to TRBJ1-1; D is unclear. The V and J ends lost 1 base and 5 bases respectively, with 11 bases between them. Germline loops: CDR1 SEHNR, CDR2 FQNEAQ (reference sequence). This CDR3 spans 14 amino acids. Here the CDR3 reads CASSLGVGRTEAFF. In nucleotides, the CDR3 is TGTGCCAGCAGCTTAGGTGTGGGGAGAACTGAAGCTTTCTTT. Based on the CDR3 plus reference TRBV7-9 and TRBJ1-1, the full variable domain is DTGVSQNPRHKITKRGQNVTFRCDPISEHNRLYWYRQTLGQGPEFLTYFQNEAQLEKSRLLSDRFSAERPKGSFSTLEIQRTEQGDSAMYLCASSLGVGRTEAFFGQGTRLTVV.

This chain joins TRBV11-1 and TRBJ2-3, with D possibly matching TRBD2 (6 bases). CDR3 size: 14 residues. CDR1 is SGHAT, CDR2 FQDESV, per germline (reference sequence). V lost 5 bases and J 2 bases, leaving 11 bases between the germline ends. The CDR3 DNA follows: TGTGCCAGCAGCCAGGTAGCGGCCACAGATACGCAGTATTTT. Its translation: CASSQVAATDTQYF.

The genes are TRBV7-8 and TRBJ2-1, with 7 bases that match TRBD2. V gave up 5 bases and J gave up 9 bases; unmatched junction bases: 4. Germline-derived CDR1 and CDR2 are SGHVS and FQNEAQ. CDR3 length equals 12 residues. CDR3 sequence (DNA): TGTGCCAGCAGCCCCGGGGGGATTGAGCAGTTCTTC. It is translated as CASSPGGIEQFF. The full variable domain, in which reference TRBV7-8 and TRBJ2-1 provide the parts outside the CDR3, is GAGVSQSPRYKVAKRGQDVALRCDPISGHVSLFWYQQALGQGPEFLTYFQNEAQLDKSGLPSDRFFAERPEGSVSTLKIQRTQQEDSAVYLCASSPGGIEQFFGPGTRLTVL.

The genes are TRBV7-9 and TRBJ2-5; D is perhaps TRBD1 (5 bases). CDR1 is SEHNR, CDR2 FQNEAQ, per germline (reference sequence). Deletions cut 3 bases from V and 3 bases from J, with 11 bases between. The CDR3 is 14 amino acids. CDR3 in DNA: TGTGCCAGCAGCTTGGGGCCTGGTAAAGAGACCCAGTACTTC. Translated, it gives CASSLGPGKETQYF.

The V and J genes are TRBV15 and TRBJ2-5; D not resolved. This CDR3 has 13 amino acids. Germline lookup yields CDR1 LNHNV and CDR2 YYDKDF (reference sequence). The V and J ends lost 1 base and 5 bases respectively, with 8 bases between them. CDR3 DNA: TGTGCCACCAGCAGAGTCGTCCATGAGACCCAGTACTTC. Its protein product is CATSRVVHETQYF. The variable domain in full, with the rest retrieved from reference TRBV15 and TRBJ2-5, is DAMVIQNPRYQVTQFGKPVTLSCSQTLNHNVMYWYQQKSSQAPKLLFHYYDKDFNNEADTPDNFQSRRPNTSFCFLDIRSPGLGDTAMYLCATSRVVHETQYFGPGTRLLVL.

This clonotype was detected many times. This chain uses TRBV12-3 or TRBV12-4 with TRBJ2-1; TRBD2 agrees at 12 bases. This CDR3 spans 15 amino acids. V trimming: 8 bases; J trimming: 2 bases; junction bases outside the gene matches: 4. The CDR3 coding sequence is TGTGCCAGCGGTTGGACTAGCGGGACCTACAATGAGCAGTTCTTC. Translating gives CASGWTSGTYNEQFF.

The chain employs TRBV7-2 and TRBJ2-5; perhaps D is TRBD1 or TRBD2 (5 bases each). The J call is doubtful: the DNA matches TRBJ2-1 better. CDR3 size: 13 residues. Per the germline V gene, CDR1 is SGHTA and CDR2 is FQGNSA. The CDR3 DNA reads TGTGCCAGCAGCCGGGACGACCAAGAGACCCAGTTCTTC. As protein: CASSRDDQETQFF.

This clonotype was seen a handful of times. The V and J genes are TRBV7-2 and TRBJ2-7; TRBD2 matches 8 bases. Germline V CDR1 and CDR2: SGHTA, FQGNSA. Trimming removed 5 bases from V and 1 base from J; junction bases left unmatched: 4. This CDR3 comprises 14 residues. The CDR3 DNA reads as TGTGCCAGCAGCGGGACTAGTGGGTCCTACGAGCAGTACTTC. It translates to CASSGTSGSYEQYF. Full variable domain (rest looked up from reference TRBV7-2 and TRBJ2-7): GAGVSQSPSNKVTEKGKDVELRCDPISGHTALYWYRQSLGQGLEFLIYFQGNSAPDKSGLPSDRFSAERTGGSVSTLTIQRTQQEDSAVYLCASSGTSGSYEQYFGPGTRLTVT.

The chain is built from TRBV3-1 and TRBJ1-1, with D possibly matching TRBD1 (5 bases). The CDR3 extends over 15 amino acids. Trimming took 7 bases from V and 4 from J, leaving 19 bases between them. CDR1 and CDR2 from the germline V gene are LGHDT and YNNKEL (reference sequence). The CDR3 DNA follows: TGTGCCAGCACTGGGACGGCCACTTATAGCACTGAAGCTTTCTTT. This codes for CASTGTATYSTEAFF.

J is TRBJ1-2 and V is TRBV12-3 or TRBV12-4; D remains unclear. The CDR3 loop spans 14 amino acids. The V gene lost 6 bases and the J gene lost 1 base, with 12 bases spanning the gap. In DNA form, the CDR3 reads TGTGCCAGCAGCCGCGAGTCAGTTAACTATGGCTACACCTTC. As protein: CASSRESVNYGYTF.

Regarding this clonotype: A read error may explain this, as a much larger clone is one base away. V usage is TRBV7-2 and J usage is TRBJ2-5; D is possibly TRBD1 or TRBD2 (7 bases each). The CDR3 runs to 16 residues. Germline V gene data show CDR1 as SGHTA and CDR2 as FQGNSA. The chain's CDR3 is CASGLAGGTAVETQYF. In DNA form, the CDR3 reads TGTGCCAGCGGCTTAGCGGGCGGGACAGCTGTGGAGACCCAGTACTTC.

The rearrangement uses TRBV3-1 and TRBJ1-1; D gene ambiguous. The V end was cut by 1 base, the J end by 3 bases, with 9 bases between. The CDR3 covers 14 residues. Germline V gene lookup returns CDR1 LGHDT and CDR2 YNNKEL (reference sequence). For the CDR3, the DNA is TGTGCCAGCAGCCAAGTAGTGAGGGACACTGAAGCTTTCTTT. This translates into CASSQVVRDTEAFF.

The V gene is TRBV20-1, the J gene TRBJ2-3; 12 bases match TRBD2. This CDR3 contains 16 residues. Trimming removed 0 bases from V and 2 bases from J; junction bases left unmatched: 3. Germline V gives CDR1 DFQATT, CDR2 SNEGSKA (reference sequence). CDR3 DNA sequence: TGCAGTGCTAGAGAGTCTAGCGGGGGGGTCACAGATACGCAGTATTTT. Protein: CSARESSGGVTDTQYF.

This clonotype turned up a few times. The rearrangement uses TRBV5-1 and TRBJ2-3; either TRBD1 or TRBD2 may fit D (5 bases each). Trimming took off 0 bases at V and 3 bases at J, with 11 bases between the two ends. This CDR3 is built from 15 residues. The V gene's germline CDR1 is SGHRS and CDR2 YFSETQ. The CDR3 sequence is CASSLDVGETDTQYF. The CDR3 DNA reads as TGCGCCAGCAGCTTGGATGTGGGGGAGACAGATACGCAGTATTTT.

This clonotype was counted between two and nine times. This sequence joins TRBV20-1 and TRBJ1-6; D is undetermined. Germline lookup yields CDR1 DFQATT and CDR2 SNEGSKA (reference sequence). Trimming shortened V by 4 bases and J by 6 bases, and 10 bases separated the two germline ends. CDR3 length: 13 amino acids. DNA for the CDR3: TGCAGTGCTATTGGACGTGTTAATTCACCCCTCCACTTT. Residues: CSAIGRVNSPLHF.

This chain uses TRBV28 with TRBJ1-6, with 9 bases identical to TRBD1. The CDR3 is 15 residues long. V dropped 6 bases and J dropped 9; count of bases not matched to a gene: 9. The germline V gene has CDR1 MDHEN and CDR2 SYDVKM. CDR3 residues: CASSKGDRDVSPLHF. The CDR3 DNA follows: TGTGCCAGCAGCAAAGGGGACAGGGATGTTTCACCCCTCCACTTT.

This sequence joins TRBV27 and TRBJ2-6; D gene uncertain. Germline-derived CDR1 and CDR2 are MNHEY and SMNVEV (reference sequence). This CDR3 is 15 amino acids long. The V gene lost 2 bases and the J gene lost 0 bases, with 5 bases spanning the gap. This chain's CDR3 is CASSLKPSGANVLTF. DNA for the CDR3: TGTGCCAGCAGTTTAAAACCCTCTGGGGCCAACGTCCTGACTTTC. Based on the CDR3 plus reference TRBV27 and TRBJ2-6, the full variable domain is EAQVTQNPRYLITVTGKKLTVTCSQNMNHEYMSWYRQDPGLGLRQIYYSMNVEVTDKGDVPEGYKVSRKEKRNFPLILESPSPNQTSLYFCASSLKPSGANVLTFGAGSRLTVL.